Following are 27 T cell receptor beta chains from one sample sequenced in a study of cytomegalovirus exposure and HLA in healthy donors. Vbeta (60) and Jbeta (13) primers were used in the PCR. The assay was immunoSEQ multiplex PCR, and TCRdb's table has in-frame clones only and misses some. The sample has over 150,000 clones; 80% to 85% are singletons. Sequencing input: PBMCs. The receptors here all came from a human donor in good health.

The chain joins TRBV5-1 to TRBJ2-3, with 8 bases that match TRBD2. This CDR3 region has 17 residues. CDR1 is SGHRS, CDR2 YFSETQ, per germline. Trimming at V came to 0 bases and at J to 5 bases, leaving 11 bases not matched to a gene. This CDR3 is CASSLDTAGVIQDTQYF. CDR3 nucleotide sequence: TGCGCCAGCAGCTTGGATACAGCGGGGGTCATCCAAGATACGCAGTATTTT.

The chain uses TRBV7-9 and TRBJ2-2, with TRBD2 matching over 13 bases. V trimming: 1 base; J trimming: 3 bases; junction bases outside the gene matches: 8. Germline V CDR1 and CDR2: SEHNR, FQNEAQ (reference sequence). There are 19 residues in the CDR3. The CDR3: CASSLGRLAGGRDTGELFF. DNA of the CDR3: TGTGCCAGCAGCTTAGGACGACTAGCGGGGGGTAGAGACACCGGGGAGCTGTTTTTT.

V gene TRBV6-1 combines with J gene TRBJ2-2, with a possible D match to TRBD1 (6 bases). There are 13 residues in the CDR3. Germline CDR1 and CDR2: MNHNS and SASEGT. V was shortened by 7 bases and J by 3 bases, with 9 bases between the two germline ends. Here the CDR3 reads CASKDRYTGELFF. Here the CDR3 DNA reads TGTGCCAGCAAGGACAGATACACCGGGGAGCTGTTTTTT.

The CDR3 DNA reads as TGTGCCAGCAGCGTAGAATCTATGGTGGAGCAGTTCTTC. It translates to CASSVESMVEQFF. This sequence joins TRBV9 and TRBJ2-1; D ambiguous. From germline, CDR1 is SGDLS and CDR2 YYNGEE. V lost 0 bases and J lost 10, with 11 bases in between. CDR3 length equals 13 residues.

The CDR3 nucleotides read TGTGCCAGCAGTGGCCAGGGGATGGGCACTGAAGCTTTCTTT. It specifies CASSGQGMGTEAFF. V is TRBV2 and J is TRBJ1-1; D may be TRBD1 (6 bases). From germline, CDR1 is SNHLY and CDR2 FYNNEI. V dropped 4 bases and J dropped 4 bases, with 13 bases sitting between them. This CDR3 contains 14 residues.

The V gene is TRBV5-1, the J gene TRBJ2-1; 9 positions match TRBD1. Germline values: CDR1 SGHRS, CDR2 YFSETQ. CDR3 length: 15 residues. Losses at the gene ends were 7 bases for V and 6 bases for J; bases not matched to a gene: 11. The CDR3 DNA reads TGCGCCAGCCGCACCTCCGGGACAGGGACCAATGAGCAGTTCTTC. This codes for CASRTSGTGTNEQFF.

The genes are TRBV11-3 and TRBJ1-4, with 8 bases that match TRBD1. V lost 5 bases to trimming and J lost 10 bases; unmatched junction nucleotides: 6. This CDR3 contains 13 residues. CDR1 is SGHNT and CDR2 is YENEEA in the germline V gene. The CDR3 is CASSRPTGAKLFF. CDR3 nucleotides: TGTGCCAGCAGCAGGCCGACAGGGGCAAAACTGTTTTTT.

The genes are TRBV19 and TRBJ1-5; 11 bases agree with TRBD1. Germline CDR1 reads LNHDA; CDR2 reads SQIVND (reference sequence). This CDR3 has 15 residues. J gave up 3 bases and V 5 bases, and 3 bases lay outside the gene matches. CDR3 region: CASSGQGAPNQPQHF. The CDR3 DNA reads TGTGCCAGTAGTGGACAGGGGGCTCCCAATCAGCCCCAGCATTTT.

Written as DNA, the CDR3 is TGCAGCGTTGAAGTCCAGGCTCAAGAGACCCAGTACTTC. It codes for CSVEVQAQETQYF. The V and J genes are TRBV29-1 and TRBJ2-5; D is unclear. The CDR3 totals 13 residues. CDR1 is SQVTM and CDR2 is ANQGSEA in the germline V gene. The V gene lost 1 base and the J gene lost 2 bases, with 8 bases spanning the gap.

The CDR3 DNA reads TGCGCCAGCAGCTTGGAAGCGGATACTAACTATGGCTACACCTTC. Translation: CASSLEADTNYGYTF. This chain uses TRBV5-1 with TRBJ1-2, with D uncertain. Per the germline V gene, CDR1 is SGHRS and CDR2 is YFSETQ. The CDR3 totals 15 residues. The V and J ends lost 0 bases and 0 bases respectively, with 9 bases between them.

The rearrangement joins TRBV4-1 to TRBJ2-2; 7 bases fit TRBD1. Unmatched junction bases numbered 6, after V lost 4 bases and J lost 4 bases. The germline V gene has CDR1 MGHRA and CDR2 YSYEKL. The CDR3 sequence is 15 residues long. DNA of the CDR3: TGCGCCAGCAGCCGCCTAGACAGGGCCACCGGGGAGCTGTTTTTT. It codes for CASSRLDRATGELFF.

The chain carries TRBV7-2 and TRBJ2-5; 7 nucleotides align to TRBD1. The CDR3 extends over 14 amino acids. The germline gives CDR1 SGHTA, CDR2 FQGNSA. The ends lost 5 bases at V and 5 bases at J; junction bases unmatched: 8. CDR3 DNA sequence: TGTGCCAGCAGCCAACCGACAGGGCGGGAGACCCAGTACTTC. The encoded protein is CASSQPTGRETQYF.

This clone was detected once. The rearrangement joins TRBV6-1 to TRBJ1-2, with a tentative D call TRBD1 (5 bases). CDR3 length equals 15 residues. The germline V gene has CDR1 MNHNS and CDR2 SASEGT. The V end was cut by 0 bases, the J end by 3 bases, with 11 bases between. The CDR3 is CASSEALRADYGYTF. The CDR3 DNA reads as TGTGCCAGCAGTGAAGCGCTCAGGGCCGACTATGGCTACACCTTC.

V usage is TRBV9 and J usage is TRBJ1-2; no firm D call. This CDR3 contains 15 residues. V lost 0 bases, J lost 0 bases, and 9 bases lay in between. Germline V gene sequence: CDR1 SGDLS, CDR2 YYNGEE. DNA of the CDR3: TGTGCCAGCAGCGTAGGGGCAATACCTAACTATGGCTACACCTTC. This codes for CASSVGAIPNYGYTF.

The chain employs TRBV5-1 and TRBJ2-7; weak D call: TRBD1 (7 bases). There are 15 residues in the CDR3. The germline V gene has CDR1 SGHRS and CDR2 YFSETQ. Trimming pared 2 bases from V and 3 bases from J, leaving 15 bases between. The CDR3 region is CASSFKEGARYEQYF. CDR3 sequence (DNA): TGCGCCAGCAGCTTCAAGGAGGGGGCCCGCTACGAGCAGTACTTC.

V usage is TRBV5-6 and J usage is TRBJ2-7; 8 bases agree with TRBD2. The ends lost 4 bases at V and 6 bases at J; junction bases unmatched: 9. Looked up from germline, CDR1 is SGHDT and CDR2 is YYEEEE. CDR3 size: 14 residues. CDR3 bases: TGTGCCAGCAGCCATCCCGGGACTAGTTCCGAGCAGTACTTC. Translated: CASSHPGTSSEQYF.

This sequence joins TRBV4-3 and TRBJ2-1; D is ambiguous. Trimming removed 5 bases from V and 6 bases from J, with 11 bases in between. The CDR3 has 13 amino acids. Germline CDR1 is LGHNA and CDR2 is YSLEER. The CDR3 loop is CASSSILSNEQFF. CDR3 bases: TGCGCCAGCAGCTCAATTCTCAGCAATGAGCAGTTCTTC.

V gene TRBV4-1 combines with J gene TRBJ1-1; no reliable D call. The CDR3 is made up of 14 amino acids. Trimming stripped 4 bases from V and 7 bases from J, with 16 bases between. Germline lookup yields CDR1 MGHRA and CDR2 YSYEKL. CDR3 DNA sequence: TGCGCCAGCAGCCCGTCAGGCTTCGCCCATGAAGCTTTCTTT. Translating it yields CASSPSGFAHEAFF.

This chain uses TRBV5-4 with TRBJ1-1, with 11 bases that match TRBD1. Germline values: CDR1 SGHNT, CDR2 YYREEE (reference sequence). V lost 0 bases and J lost 0; bases outside the gene matches: 7. This CDR3 comprises 18 residues. Written as DNA, the CDR3 is TGTGCCAGCAGCTTGGCGAGGACAGGGGGCTTAATGAACACTGAAGCTTTCTTT. Its translation is CASSLARTGGLMNTEAFF.

This sequence joins TRBV7-9 and TRBJ2-7; 8 bases align to TRBD1. The V gene's germline CDR1 is SEHNR and CDR2 FQNEAQ (reference sequence). The length of the CDR3 is 14 residues. Unmatched junction bases numbered 5, after V lost 1 base and J lost 6 bases. The CDR3 loop is CASSLVQGASEQYF. DNA of the CDR3: TGTGCCAGCAGCTTAGTTCAGGGGGCAAGCGAGCAGTACTTC.

This chain links TRBV19 with TRBJ1-3; 9 bases fit TRBD1. Per the germline V gene, CDR1 is LNHDA and CDR2 is SQIVND (reference sequence). The V and J ends lost 7 bases and 2 bases, in that order; junction bases with no gene match: 3. This CDR3 is built from 14 residues. The CDR3 nucleotides read TGTGCCAGTATTAGGACAGGGGCTGGAAACACCATATATTTT. Translating it yields CASIRTGAGNTIYF. The full variable domain, with the rest looked up from reference TRBV19 and TRBJ1-3, is DGGITQSPKYLFRKEGQNVTLSCEQNLNHDAMYWYRQDPGQGLRLIYYSQIVNDFQKGDIAEGYSVSREKKESFPLTVTSAQKNPTAFYLCASIRTGAGNTIYFGEGSWLTVV.

This sequence joins TRBV13 and TRBJ2-3; 9 bases map to TRBD2. The CDR3 length is 16 residues. Germline lookup yields CDR1 PRHDT and CDR2 FYEKMQ (reference sequence). V trimming: 2 bases; J trimming: 0 bases; junction bases outside the gene matches: 3. The CDR3 spells CASSLSGGPSTDTQYF. CDR3 DNA sequence: TGTGCCAGCAGCTTAAGCGGGGGGCCTAGCACAGATACGCAGTATTTT.

V is TRBV18 and J is TRBJ2-7; TRBD1 matches at 9 bases. V shed 2 bases and J 7 bases; nucleotides not matched to a gene: 6. There are 14 residues in the CDR3. Germline values: CDR1 KGHSH, CDR2 LQKENI. As DNA, the CDR3 is TGTGCCAGCTCACCAATACAGGGGGCTACAGAGCAGTACTTC. Its protein is CASSPIQGATEQYF.

There are a few counts of this clone. This sequence joins TRBV19 and TRBJ1-5; possibly TRBD1 for D (5 bases). Germline CDR1 and CDR2: LNHDA and SQIVND (reference sequence). V lost 6 bases and J 6 bases, leaving 12 bases between the germline ends. The CDR3 consists of 13 residues. The CDR3 protein is CASRKGWGQPQHF. Written as DNA, the CDR3 is TGTGCCAGTAGGAAGGGGTGGGGTCAGCCCCAGCATTTT.

This sequence joins TRBV5-1 and TRBJ2-2, with 8 bases identical to TRBD2. In germline, CDR1 is SGHRS, CDR2 YFSETQ. This CDR3 is built from 16 residues. V was pared by 2 bases and J by 4 bases, with 7 bases of the junction left unmatched. The CDR3 loop is CASSLRAGASTGELFF. The CDR3, as DNA: TGCGCCAGCAGCTTAAGAGCGGGGGCGAGCACCGGGGAGCTGTTTTTT.

A few counts support this clone. V is TRBV5-8 and J is TRBJ2-3; D perhaps matches TRBD1 (5 bases). CDR1 and CDR2 from the germline V gene are SGHTS and YDEGEE. The germline V and J ends were trimmed by 2 bases and 1 base, with 11 bases remaining between them. This CDR3 has 15 amino acids. The chain's CDR3 is CASSFGVGGTDTQYF. DNA for the CDR3: TGTGCCAGCAGCTTTGGGGTAGGGGGCACAGATACGCAGTATTTT.

This chain uses TRBV15 with TRBJ1-5; 8 nucleotides align to TRBD1. Germline CDR1 reads LNHNV; CDR2 reads YYDKDF (reference sequence). This CDR3 is built from 17 residues. With V trimmed by 2 bases and J by 4 bases, 10 bases remained unmatched. The CDR3 nucleotides are TGTGCCACCAGCAGATGGGCGGACAGGGCCGGGAATCAGCCCCAGCATTTT. Its protein is CATSRWADRAGNQPQHF.